This TCR beta chain was found in a study of cytomegalovirus exposure and HLA in healthy donors. On the study more broadly: Sequencing of approximately 190 million T cells in an earlier analysis found 90 million to 120 million unique TCR beta sequences. Study results and limitations: Donors belonging to an Asian-associated ancestry cluster reportedly showed fewer N-insertions in productive TCRs than the 666-donor mean, according to what a later analysis found.

V lost 0 bases, J lost 7 bases, and 22 bases lay in between. The CDR3 is 18 amino acids. Germline V gives CDR1 LNHDA, CDR2 SQIVND (reference sequence). Regarding this clone: Its antigen is not known.

PCR was performed using 60 Vbeta and 13 Jbeta primers. The data were produced by immunoSEQ multiplex PCR, yet TCRdb's version contains in-frame clones alone and is incomplete. Among roughly 120,000 clones listed, over 75% were seen once. This TCR was recovered from a human donor in good health. The chain recombines TRBV19 with TRBJ2-1, with D possibly being TRBD1 (6 bases). The sequenced sample consisted of PBMCs. CDR3 residues: CASSIEPPWDIKGNEQFF. The DNA of the CDR3 is TGTGCCAGTAGTATAGAACCCCCCTGGGACATAAAGGGGAATGAGCAGTTCTTC. Full variable domain (remainder filled in from reference TRBV19 and TRBJ2-1): DGGITQSPKYLFRKEGQNVTLSCEQNLNHDAMYWYRQDPGQGLRLIYYSQIVNDFQKGDIAEGYSVSREKKESFPLTVTSAQKNPTAFYLCASSIEPPWDIKGNEQFFGPGTRLTVL.